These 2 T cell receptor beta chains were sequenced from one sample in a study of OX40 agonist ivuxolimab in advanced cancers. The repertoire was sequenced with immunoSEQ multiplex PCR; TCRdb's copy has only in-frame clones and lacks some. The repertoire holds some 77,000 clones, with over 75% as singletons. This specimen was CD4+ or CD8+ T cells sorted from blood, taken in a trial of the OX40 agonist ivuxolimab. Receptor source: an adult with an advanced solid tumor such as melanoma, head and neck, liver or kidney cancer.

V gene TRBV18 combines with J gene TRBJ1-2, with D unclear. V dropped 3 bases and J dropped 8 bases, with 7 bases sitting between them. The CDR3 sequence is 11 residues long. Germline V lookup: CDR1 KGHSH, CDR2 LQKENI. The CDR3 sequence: CASSPGFGYTF. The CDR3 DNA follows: TGTGCCAGCTCACCCGGATTCGGCTACACCTTC.

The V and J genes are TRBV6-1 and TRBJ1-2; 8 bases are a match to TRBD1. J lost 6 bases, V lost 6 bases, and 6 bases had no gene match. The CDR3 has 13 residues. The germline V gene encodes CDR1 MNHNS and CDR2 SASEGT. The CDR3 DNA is TGTGCCAGCAGCGACAGGGGTCGAGATGGCTACACCTTC. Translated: CASSDRGRDGYTF.